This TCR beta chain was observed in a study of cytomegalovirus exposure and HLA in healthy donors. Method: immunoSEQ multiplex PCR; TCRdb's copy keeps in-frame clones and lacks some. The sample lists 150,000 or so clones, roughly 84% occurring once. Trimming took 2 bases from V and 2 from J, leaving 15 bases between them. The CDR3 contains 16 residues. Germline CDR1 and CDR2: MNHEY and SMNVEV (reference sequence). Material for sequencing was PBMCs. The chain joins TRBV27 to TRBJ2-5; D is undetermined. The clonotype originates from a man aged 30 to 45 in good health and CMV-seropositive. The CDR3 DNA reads TGTGCCAGCAGTTTAAGGCACGGGTCGTTACAAGAGACCCAGTACTTC. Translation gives CASSLRHGSLQETQYF.